This T cell receptor beta chain emerged from a study of PD-1 blockade in mismatch repair-deficient tumors. Overall study context: Patients had about a dozen mismatch repair-deficient cancer types, all previously treated and progressing.

Generated by immunoSEQ multiplex PCR, the TCRdb table keeps only in-frame clones and is missing some. In the table there are approximately 110,000 clones, 65% to 80% of which are singletons. CDR3 size: 15 residues. V gave up 3 bases and J gave up 0 bases, with 9 bases separating them. Germline V gene data show CDR1 as MNHNS and CDR2 as SASEGT. Sample: peripheral blood, taken roughly 13 months after starting pembrolizumab. This clonotype was obtained from an adult with mismatch repair-deficient cancer. The chain employs TRBV6-1 and TRBJ1-3, with D hard to call. CDR3 sequence: CASSDLTFSGNTIYF. The CDR3 DNA sequence: TGTGCCAGCAGTGACCTGACATTCTCTGGAAACACCATATATTTT.